A selection of T cell receptor beta chains follows, all from one sample in a study of cytomegalovirus exposure and HLA in healthy donors. TCRdb's copy holds only in-frame clones and misses some; the assay was immunoSEQ multiplex PCR. This sample has 110,000 to 150,000 clones, with about 71% found just once. Sequenced input: PBMCs. Source of these receptors: a woman in her sixties or seventies in good health and CMV-seropositive. CDR3s include the opening cysteine and the closing phenylalanine or tryptophan. The D gene is left open where the match is weak. Expanded clones get a size class; other rows say once, few or many, or leave the size out.

clone_size,v_call,d_call,j_call,cdr3_nt,cdr3_aa
-,TRBV19,-,TRBJ1-3,TGTGCCTCAAAACAGGCTTTCTCTGGAAACACCATATATTTT,CASKQAFSGNTIYF
-,TRBV30,TRBD2,TRBJ2-1,TGTGCCTGGAGTGGCACTAGCGGGAGGTACAATGAGCAGTTCTTC,CAWSGTSGRYNEQFF
-,TRBV9,TRBD1,TRBJ2-6,TGTGCCAGCAGCCCTCGGGACAGGGGGACACCTGGGGCCAACGTCCTGACTTTC,CASSPRDRGTPGANVLTF
-,TRBV5-8,TRBD1,TRBJ2-7,TGTGCCAGCAGCCTCTTAGGACAGGGCCCCTACGAGCAGTACTTC,CASSLLGQGPYEQYF
-,TRBV9,TRBD2,TRBJ2-1,TGTGCCAGCAGCGTAGGCCTAGCGGGAGGAAAGGGGGGCAATGAGCAGTTCTTC,CASSVGLAGGKGGNEQFF
-,TRBV5-4,TRBD1,TRBJ2-1,TGTGCCAGCAGCCCGGACGGGACAGAGCTTAATGAGCAGTTCTTC,CASSPDGTELNEQFF
few,TRBV5-1,-,TRBJ1-2,TGCGCCAGCAGCTTGGTGACAGCCTCCTATGGCTACACCTTC,CASSLVTASYGYTF
-,TRBV4-1,-,TRBJ1-1,TGCGCCAGCAGCGGCCGGGTTGTTTACACTGAAGCTTTCTTT,CASSGRVVYTEAFF
-,TRBV5-1,TRBD1,TRBJ1-5,TGCGCCAGCGGCTTGGTCAGGGGGCACAATCAGCCCCAGCATTTT,CASGLVRGHNQPQHF
-,TRBV6-1,-,TRBJ2-1,TGTGCCAGCAGTGTAGCGCCGGAGGGGTACAATGAGCAGTTCTTC,CASSVAPEGYNEQFF
-,TRBV15,-,TRBJ2-3,TGTGCCACCAGCAGAGTGAGGGGACTGAGAGGAGATACGCAGTATTTT,CATSRVRGLRGDTQYF